The 12 T cell receptor beta chains given below trace back to one sample, sequenced in a study of OX40 agonist ivuxolimab in advanced cancers. Generated by immunoSEQ multiplex PCR, the TCRdb table keeps only in-frame clones and is missing some. Here the sample spans 100,000 or so clones, roughly nine tenths being singletons. The sequencing used CD4+ or CD8+ T cells sorted from blood, collected in a trial of the OX40 agonist ivuxolimab. The source is an adult with an advanced solid tumor such as melanoma, head and neck, liver or kidney cancer.

J is TRBJ2-3 and V is TRBV18; 10 nucleotides match TRBD2. V lost 6 bases to trimming and J lost 2 bases; unmatched junction nucleotides: 8. Germline lookup yields CDR1 KGHSH and CDR2 LQKENI. This CDR3 contains 16 residues. CDR3 sequence reads: CASSRLAGLITDTQYF. CDR3 in DNA: TGTGCCAGCTCCAGACTAGCGGGTTTGATCACAGATACGCAGTATTTT. Together with reference TRBV18 and TRBJ2-3, the CDR3 gives the full variable domain: NAGVMQNPRHLVRRRGQEARLRCSPMKGHSHVYWYRQLPEEGLKFMVYLQKENIIDESGMPKERFSAEFPKEGPSILRIQQVVRGDSAAYFCASSRLAGLITDTQYFGPGTRLTVL.

The chain combines TRBV28 with TRBJ1-1, with D unresolved. This CDR3 contains 13 residues. Germline V CDR1 and CDR2: MDHEN, SYDVKM. Trimming pared 3 bases from V and 1 base from J, leaving 6 bases between. The CDR3 region is CASSLWGNTEAFF. The CDR3 DNA follows: TGTGCCAGCAGTTTGTGGGGGAACACTGAAGCTTTCTTT.

The chain employs TRBV7-3 and TRBJ2-3; perhaps TRBD1 as D (6 bases). Trimming stripped 0 bases from V and 11 bases from J, with 18 bases between. Germline lookup yields CDR1 SGHTA and CDR2 FQGTGA. The CDR3 consists of 15 residues. The CDR3 coding sequence is TGTGCCAGCAGCTTAACGAAGGACAGCTCCCGTGAGCAGTATTTT. It is translated as CASSLTKDSSREQYF.

The chain couples TRBV5-4 to TRBJ2-1; TRBD2 matches at 8 bases. Germline CDR1 and CDR2: SGHNT and YYREEE (reference sequence). Losses at the gene ends were 4 bases for V and 2 bases for J; bases not matched to a gene: 5. This CDR3 is 15 amino acids long. CDR3 residues: CASSAGGLAYNEQFF. Here the CDR3 DNA reads TGTGCCAGCAGCGCGGGGGGACTAGCCTACAATGAGCAGTTCTTC.

This chain uses TRBV11-2 with TRBJ2-3; tentative D call: TRBD2 (5 bases). This CDR3 comprises 15 residues. V was shortened by 2 bases and J by 3 bases, with 12 bases between the two germline ends. The V gene's germline CDR1 is SGHAT and CDR2 FQNNGV. Here the CDR3 DNA reads TGTGCCAGCAGCTTAAGGGAGACGGTTACAGATACGCAGTATTTT. Translating gives CASSLRETVTDTQYF.

This chain joins TRBV28 and TRBJ1-3, with D uncertain. Trimming stripped 4 bases from V and 3 bases from J, with 16 bases between. The CDR3 sequence is 16 residues long. The germline V gene encodes CDR1 MDHEN and CDR2 SYDVKM. The CDR3 here is CASSWLRVMIGNTIYF. The CDR3 DNA reads as TGTGCCAGCAGTTGGTTGAGGGTAATGATTGGAAACACCATATATTTT.

J is TRBJ2-7 and V is TRBV10-3, with 8 bases identical to TRBD1. The CDR3 totals 13 residues. Germline V gives CDR1 ENHRY, CDR2 SYGVKD. V lost 10 bases and J lost 2; bases outside the gene matches: 7. The DNA of the CDR3 is TGTGCCACCGGGACAGGTGGCCCCTACGAGCAGTACTTC. Its translation: CATGTGGPYEQYF.

This clone was seen a handful of times. The chain combines TRBV7-2 with TRBJ1-3; the match to TRBD1 covers 7 bases. The ends lost 5 bases at V and 14 bases at J; junction bases unmatched: 12. The CDR3 consists of 13 residues. Germline CDR1 SGHTA, CDR2 FQGNSA. Here the CDR3 reads CASSPRQGDRVYF. DNA of the CDR3: TGTGCCAGCAGCCCACGACAGGGCGACCGAGTATATTTT.

The genes are TRBV29-1 and TRBJ2-2; no reliable D call. CDR1 is SQVTM and CDR2 is ANQGSEA in the germline V gene. The germline V and J ends were trimmed by 4 bases and 2 bases, with 11 bases remaining between them. The length of the CDR3 is 14 residues. The CDR3 region has the DNA TGCAGCGTTGCAAATAGACTTAACACCGGGGAGCTGTTTTTT. Protein sequence: CSVANRLNTGELFF.

The rearrangement links TRBV7-2 to TRBJ1-1; 9 bases map to TRBD1. The CDR3 contains 14 residues. V shed 5 bases, J shed 3 bases, and the junction held 4 bases outside the gene matches. Germline-derived CDR1 and CDR2 are SGHTA and FQGNSA. DNA of the CDR3: TGTGCCAGCAGCCTTCGGACAGGGGACACTGAAGCTTTCTTT. It is translated as CASSLRTGDTEAFF.

The rearrangement uses TRBV27 and TRBJ2-7, with D unclear. CDR1 MNHEY and CDR2 SMNVEV come from the germline V gene (reference sequence). V was shortened by 5 bases and J by 4 bases, with 24 bases between the two germline ends. The CDR3 is 17 residues long. CDR3 DNA sequence: TGTGCCAGCAGTCCGCGGAGACTGAATACCGCAGGATACGAGCAGTACTTC. Protein product: CASSPRRLNTAGYEQYF.

This clone was picked up one time. This chain connects TRBV9 to TRBJ1-5; a weak D match, TRBD1 (6 bases). The germline V gene has CDR1 SGDLS and CDR2 YYNGEE. Trimming stripped 0 bases from V and 5 bases from J, with 9 bases between. CDR3 size: 14 residues. The CDR3 bases are TGTGCCAGCAGCGTAGGGGCAGGGGATCAGCCCCAGCATTTT. Protein product: CASSVGAGDQPQHF.